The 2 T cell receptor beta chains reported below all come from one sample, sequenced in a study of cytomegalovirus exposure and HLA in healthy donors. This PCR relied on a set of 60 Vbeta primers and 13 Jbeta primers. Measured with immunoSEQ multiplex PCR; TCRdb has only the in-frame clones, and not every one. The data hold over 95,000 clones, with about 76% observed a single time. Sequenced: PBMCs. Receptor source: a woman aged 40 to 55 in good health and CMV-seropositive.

The chain's CDR3 is CASNSLRAYNEQFF. DNA of the CDR3: TGTGCCAGCAACAGCTTGCGGGCCTACAATGAGCAGTTCTTC. The V and J genes are TRBV27 and TRBJ2-1; D possibly corresponds to TRBD2 (5 bases). Germline CDR1 MNHEY, CDR2 SMNVEV (reference sequence). This CDR3 has 14 residues. Trimming took 7 bases from V and 2 from J, leaving 12 bases between them.

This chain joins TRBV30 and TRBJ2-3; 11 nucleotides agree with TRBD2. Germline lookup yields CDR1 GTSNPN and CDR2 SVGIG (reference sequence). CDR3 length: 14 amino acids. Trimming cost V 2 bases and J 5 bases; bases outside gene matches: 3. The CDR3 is CAWSTSGGVDTQYF. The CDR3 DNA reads TGTGCCTGGAGTACTAGCGGGGGAGTAGATACGCAGTATTTT.